Listed here are 12 T cell receptor beta chains from one sample, sequenced in a study of CD8 T cells in ankylosing spondylitis. Study conclusions and caveats: What seemed typical of ankylosing spondylitis blood was a TCR beta motif built from fewer than ten highly homologous variants.

TCRdb processed the 5' RACE reads anew with MiXCR; each CDR3 protein has one entry. The repertoire includes around 890,000 distinct CDR3 sequences, around 11% of them detected once, and about 0.49% sits in the top ten. For these TCRs, the target antigens are not known. The sequenced material came from blood, either unsorted or a sorted T cell fraction (not recorded which). The source is a male donor with ankylosing spondylitis.

This chain joins TRBV6-5 and TRBJ2-7; D remains unclear. Germline V gives CDR1 MNHEY, CDR2 SVGAGI. This CDR3 is 11 amino acids long. V dropped 2 bases and J dropped 11 bases, with 10 bases sitting between them. DNA of the CDR3: TGTGCCAGCAGTTACGGAGTCAGAAAGTACTTC. Protein: CASSYGVRKYF.

Written as DNA, the CDR3 is TGCAGTGCGAACGGACAGAACTATGGCTACACCTTC. Encoded protein: CSANGQNYGYTF. J is TRBJ1-2 and V is TRBV20-1; TRBD1 might be the D (6 bases). This CDR3 is 12 amino acids long. The ends were cut back, 6 bases at V and 2 bases at J, with 10 bases in the middle. The V gene's germline CDR1 is DFQATT and CDR2 SNEGSKA (reference sequence).

There are a few counts of this clonotype. The chain carries TRBV4-2 and TRBJ2-2; D gene ambiguous. This CDR3 is 16 amino acids long. CDR1 and CDR2 from the germline V gene are LGHNA and YNFKEQ. Trimming pared 4 bases from V and 0 bases from J, leaving 12 bases between. This CDR3 reads CASSPLRSTNTGELFF. The DNA for the CDR3 is TGTGCCAGCAGCCCCCTCCGCTCTACGAACACCGGGGAGCTGTTTTTT.

This clonotype was recorded a few times. This rearrangement joins TRBV7-2 to TRBJ1-5, with D hard to call. Trimming took off 3 bases at V and 0 bases at J, with 9 bases between the two ends. The CDR3 totals 15 residues. In germline, CDR1 is SGHTA, CDR2 FQGNSA. The CDR3 is CASSFVLGSNQPQHF. The CDR3 DNA reads TGTGCCAGCAGCTTCGTACTAGGTAGCAATCAGCCCCAGCATTTT.

This clonotype has ten or more counts. The V gene is TRBV20-1, the J gene TRBJ1-1; the D is unclear. Trimming pared 7 bases from V and 1 base from J, leaving 10 bases between. From germline, CDR1 is DFQATT and CDR2 SNEGSKA (reference sequence). The CDR3 contains 12 residues. The CDR3: CSVTPWNTEAFF. The CDR3 region has the DNA TGCAGTGTGACCCCATGGAACACTGAAGCTTTCTTT.

This clonotype was picked up many times. The chain couples TRBV20-1 to TRBJ2-7; 9 nucleotides line up with TRBD2. This CDR3 region has 13 residues. V shed 3 bases and J 2 bases; nucleotides not matched to a gene: 2. Germline CDR1 DFQATT, CDR2 SNEGSKA (reference sequence). The CDR3 loop is CSARASGTYEQYF. In DNA form, the CDR3 reads TGCAGTGCTAGGGCTAGCGGGACCTACGAGCAGTACTTC.

This clonotype was picked up many times. The chain employs TRBV5-1 and TRBJ2-1; maybe TRBD2 (7 bases). The length of the CDR3 is 13 residues. The germline gives CDR1 SGHRS, CDR2 YFSETQ. The germline V and J ends were trimmed by 7 bases and 4 bases, with 12 bases remaining between them. CDR3 nucleotides: TGCGCCAGCGCCAGGGGAGGGTACAATGAGCAGTTCTTC. Translation gives CASARGGYNEQFF.

The chain joins TRBV29-1 to TRBJ1-1; D gene uncertain. CDR1 is SQVTM and CDR2 is ANQGSEA in the germline V gene. V lost 1 base, J lost 7 bases, and 13 bases lay in between. The CDR3 loop spans 13 amino acids. CDR3 in amino acids: CSVEGRLSIEAFF. The CDR3 DNA follows: TGCAGCGTTGAAGGTCGGTTGTCGATTGAAGCTTTCTTT.

The table lists this clonotype with many counts. The chain uses TRBV20-1 and TRBJ1-2; D gene ambiguous. The CDR3 extends over 11 amino acids. V lost 2 bases, J lost 8 bases, and 9 bases lay in between. The germline CDR1 and CDR2 sequences are DFQATT and SNEGSKA (reference sequence). The CDR3 reads CSARIGYGYTF. The DNA for the CDR3 is TGCAGTGCTAGAATCGGATACGGCTACACCTTC.

The rearrangement links TRBV30 to TRBJ2-1; 14 bases fit TRBD2. The CDR3 sequence is 15 residues long. V was clipped by 0 bases and J by 6 bases; unmatched bases: 1. Germline CDR1 GTSNPN, CDR2 SVGIG (reference sequence). In nucleotides, the CDR3 is TGTGCCTGGAGTGTAGGACTAGCGGGAGGCAATGAGCAGTTCTTC. It yields the protein CAWSVGLAGGNEQFF.

The V and J genes are TRBV5-1 and TRBJ1-4; D gene unclear. The CDR3 consists of 13 residues. V gave up 0 bases and J gave up 7 bases, with 7 bases separating them. Looked up from germline, CDR1 is SGHRS and CDR2 is YFSETQ. This CDR3 reads CASSLAQFEKLFF. The CDR3 bases are TGCGCCAGCAGCTTGGCACAGTTTGAAAAACTGTTTTTT.

This clonotype occurred a few times. V gene TRBV6-1 combines with J gene TRBJ1-2; no clear D gene. This CDR3 region has 13 residues. CDR1 is MNHNS and CDR2 is SASEGT in the germline V gene. Trimming pared 6 bases from V and 3 bases from J, leaving 11 bases between. The CDR3 DNA is TGTGCCAGCAGATGGACGTCGGACTATGGCTACACCTTC. Encoded protein: CASRWTSDYGYTF.